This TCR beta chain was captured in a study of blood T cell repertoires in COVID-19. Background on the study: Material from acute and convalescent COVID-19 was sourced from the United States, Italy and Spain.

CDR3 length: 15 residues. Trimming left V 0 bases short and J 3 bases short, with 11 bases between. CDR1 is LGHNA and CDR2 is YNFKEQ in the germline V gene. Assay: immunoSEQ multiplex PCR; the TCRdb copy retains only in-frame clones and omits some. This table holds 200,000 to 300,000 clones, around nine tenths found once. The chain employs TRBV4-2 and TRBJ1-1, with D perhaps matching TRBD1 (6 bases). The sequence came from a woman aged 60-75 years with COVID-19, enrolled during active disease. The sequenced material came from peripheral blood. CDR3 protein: CASSQDPRQDTEAFF. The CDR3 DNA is TGTGCCAGCAGCCAAGACCCACGACAGGACACTGAAGCTTTCTTT.